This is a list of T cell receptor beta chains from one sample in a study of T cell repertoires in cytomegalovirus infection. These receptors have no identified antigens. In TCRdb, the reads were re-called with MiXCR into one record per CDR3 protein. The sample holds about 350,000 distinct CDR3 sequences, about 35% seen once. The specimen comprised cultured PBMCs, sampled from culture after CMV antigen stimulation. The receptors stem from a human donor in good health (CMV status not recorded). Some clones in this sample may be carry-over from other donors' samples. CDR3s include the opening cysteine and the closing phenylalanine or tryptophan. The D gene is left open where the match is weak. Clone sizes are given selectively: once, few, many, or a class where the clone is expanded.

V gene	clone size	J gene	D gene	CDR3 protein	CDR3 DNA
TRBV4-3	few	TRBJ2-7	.	CASSQVEGEQYF	TGCGCCAGCAGCCAAGTAGAGGGCGAGCAGTACTTC
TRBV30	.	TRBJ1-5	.	CAWSVLYSNQPQHF	TGTGCCTGGAGTGTACTCTATAGCAATCAGCCCCAGCATTTT
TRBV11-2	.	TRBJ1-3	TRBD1	CASSLGVTGHGNTIYF	TGTGCCAGCAGCTTAGGGGTGACAGGGCACGGAAACACCATATATTTT
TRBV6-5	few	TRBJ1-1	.	CASSYEAGRGTEAFF	TGTGCCAGCAGTTACGAAGCGGGGCGAGGAACTGAAGCTTTCTTT
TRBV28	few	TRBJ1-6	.	CASSFQTKNSPLHF	TGTGCCAGCAGTTTTCAGACCAAAAATTCACCCCTCCACTTT
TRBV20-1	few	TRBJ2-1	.	CSAMLTAKGYNEQFF	TGCAGTGCTATGCTAACAGCGAAAGGGTACAATGAGCAGTTCTTC
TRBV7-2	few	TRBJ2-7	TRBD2	CASSLGLAGEQYF	TGTGCCAGCAGCTTAGGACTAGCAGGCGAGCAGTACTTC
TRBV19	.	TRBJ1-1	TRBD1	CASSMKGGGTEAFF	TGTGCCAGTAGTATGAAAGGGGGCGGCACTGAAGCTTTCTTT
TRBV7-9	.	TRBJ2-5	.	CASSPKAQETQYF	TGTGCCAGCAGCCCAAAGGCCCAAGAGACCCAGTACTTC
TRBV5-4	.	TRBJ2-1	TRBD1	CASSLAGTGVTEQFF	TGTGCCAGCAGCTTGGCCGGGACAGGTGTCACTGAGCAGTTCTTC
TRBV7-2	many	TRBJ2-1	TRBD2	CASSSLLAGLDNEQFF	TGTGCCAGCAGCTCGCTACTAGCGGGACTGGACAATGAGCAGTTCTTC
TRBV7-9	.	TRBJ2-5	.	CASSFRDPQETQYF	TGTGCCAGCAGCTTCCGGGACCCACAAGAGACCCAGTACTTC
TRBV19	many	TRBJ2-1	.	CASSIDYSYNEQFF	TGTGCCAGTAGTATAGACTATAGCTACAATGAGCAGTTCTTC
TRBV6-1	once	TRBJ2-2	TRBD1	CASSTRQGKITGGELFF	TGTGCCAGCAGTACACGACAGGGGAAGATTACGGGCGGGGAGCTGTTTTTT
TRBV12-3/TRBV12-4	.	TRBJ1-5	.	CASSLALGGAAGQPQHF	TGTGCCAGCAGTTTAGCGCTGGGGGGCGCGGCAGGTCAGCCCCAGCATTTT
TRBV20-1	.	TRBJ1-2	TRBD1	CSAHLQGAGGYTF	TGCAGTGCTCACTTACAGGGGGCGGGGGGCTACACCTTC
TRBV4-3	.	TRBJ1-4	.	CASSVRAATNEKLFF	TGCGCCAGCAGTGTGCGAGCGGCAACTAATGAAAAACTGTTTTTT
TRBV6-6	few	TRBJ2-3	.	CASSYSAGWTNTQYF	TGTGCCAGCAGTTACTCGGCAGGGTGGACGAATACGCAGTATTTT
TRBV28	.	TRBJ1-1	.	CASTTRRIEAFF	TGTGCCAGCACCACCCGCCGGATTGAAGCTTTCTTT
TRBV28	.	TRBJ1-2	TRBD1	CASSSPGQGRYGYTF	TGTGCCAGCAGTTCCCCCGGACAGGGACGCTATGGCTACACCTTC
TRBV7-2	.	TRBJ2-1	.	CASSTRDTNEQFF	TGTGCCAGCAGCACCCGGGACACCAATGAGCAGTTCTTC
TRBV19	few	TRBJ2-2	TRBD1	CASSMGQLLNTGELFF	TGTGCCAGTAGTATGGGACAGCTTTTGAACACCGGGGAGCTGTTTTTT
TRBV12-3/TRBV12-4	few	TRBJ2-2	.	CASSFSNRNTGELFF	TGTGCCAGCAGTTTTTCAAACAGGAACACCGGGGAGCTGTTTTTT
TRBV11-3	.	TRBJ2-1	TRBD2	CASSAGTSGSVYNEQFF	TGTGCCAGCAGCGCCGGGACTAGCGGGAGTGTCTACAATGAGCAGTTCTTC
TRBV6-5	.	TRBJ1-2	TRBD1	CASSSTGGIGYTF	TGTGCCAGCAGTTCCACAGGGGGTATTGGCTACACCTTC
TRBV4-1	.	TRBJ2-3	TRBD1	CASSQGDRGSDTQYF	TGCGCCAGCAGCCAAGGGGACAGGGGCTCAGATACGCAGTATTTT
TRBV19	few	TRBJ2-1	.	CASSIGPGLSSYNEQFF	TGTGCCAGTAGTATAGGTCCGGGCCTGAGCTCCTACAATGAGCAGTTCTTC
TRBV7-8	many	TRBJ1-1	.	CASSEQELNTEAFF	TGTGCCAGCAGCGAACAGGAGTTGAACACTGAAGCTTTCTTT
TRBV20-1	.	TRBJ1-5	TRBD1	CSARVGQGRQPQHF	TGCAGTGCTAGGGTGGGACAGGGTCGTCAGCCCCAGCATTTT
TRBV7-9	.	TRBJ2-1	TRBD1	CAGRDRVYNEQFF	TGTGCCGGCAGGGACAGGGTTTACAATGAGCAGTTCTTC
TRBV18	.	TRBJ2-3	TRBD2	CASSPRTSGRTDTQYF	TGTGCCAGCTCACCCCGGACTAGCGGGAGAACAGATACGCAGTATTTT
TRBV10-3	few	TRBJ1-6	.	CAIRREAPNSPLHF	TGTGCCATCCGAAGAGAAGCACCGAATTCACCCCTCCACTTT
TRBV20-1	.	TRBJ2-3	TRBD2	CSARDPRSGIDVKNTQYF	TGCAGTGCTAGAGATCCGAGGAGCGGGATCGACGTCAAGAATACGCAGTATTTT
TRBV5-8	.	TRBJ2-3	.	CASILRGSLTQDTQYF	TGTGCCAGCATCCTTAGGGGATCCTTGACCCAAGATACGCAGTATTTT
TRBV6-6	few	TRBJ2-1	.	CASSSRSRDNEQFF	TGTGCCAGCAGTTCCCGTTCCAGGGACAATGAGCAGTTCTTC
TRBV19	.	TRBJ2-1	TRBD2	CASSILLAGGDNEQFF	TGTGCCAGTAGTATTTTACTAGCGGGAGGGGACAATGAGCAGTTCTTC
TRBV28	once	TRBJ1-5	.	CASSWPQHF	TGTGCCAGCAGTTGGCCCCAGCATTTT
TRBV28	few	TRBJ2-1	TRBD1	CASSLDRAAGNEQFF	TGTGCCAGCAGTCTAGACAGGGCGGCAGGCAATGAGCAGTTCTTC
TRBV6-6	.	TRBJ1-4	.	CASRLDFPSNEKLFF	TGTGCCAGCAGGTTGGATTTCCCTTCTAATGAAAAACTGTTTTTT
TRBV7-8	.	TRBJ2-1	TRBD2	CASSLQRDTTRHEQFF	TGTGCCAGCAGCTTACAGCGGGATACGACTAGGCATGAGCAGTTCTTC
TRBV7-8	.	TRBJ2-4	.	CASSSTPTAGIQYF	TGTGCCAGCAGCTCCACCCCAACAGCCGGCATTCAGTACTTC
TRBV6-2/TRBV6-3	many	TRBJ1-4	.	CASRAWKWPEKLFF	TGTGCCAGCAGGGCGTGGAAATGGCCAGAAAAACTGTTTTTT
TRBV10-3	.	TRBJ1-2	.	CAISESGHRNYGYTF	TGTGCCATCAGTGAGTCGGGACACCGAAACTATGGCTACACCTTC
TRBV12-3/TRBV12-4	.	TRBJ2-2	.	CASTPGSGGETGELFF	TGTGCCAGCACCCCGGGTAGCGGAGGGGAAACCGGGGAGCTGTTTTTT
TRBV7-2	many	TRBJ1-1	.	CASSSRLNTEAFF	TGTGCCAGCAGCTCCCGGCTGAACACTGAAGCTTTCTTT